This is a list of T cell receptor beta chains from one sample in a study of T cell changes during pregnancy in multiple sclerosis. Repertoires were generated with immunoSEQ multiplex PCR, while TCRdb's copy carries only in-frame clones and drops some. Of more than 60,000 clones in the sample, 91% were seen once. Here the sequenced sample was peripheral blood, taken before pregnancy. The receptors here all came from a female donor with multiple sclerosis, enrolled in a pregnancy study. CDR3s include the opening cysteine and the closing phenylalanine or tryptophan.

cdr3_aa	v_call
CASSSPLRGMYGYTF	TRBV6-5
CASSYSATGENYGYTF	TRBV6-5
CAISGQGPYEQYF	TRBV10-3
CASSTRPPGTYEQYF	TRBV7-8
CASTQPGAGQPQHF	TRBV19
CASSINRQGNGYTF	TRBV19
CASSWLALARTEAFF	TRBV6-5
CASSSLRRGGLETQYF	TRBV7-2
CASRDRGIYGYTF	TRBV6-5
CAWSVTPTGGRTEAFF	TRBV30
CASSPAGGAYGYTF	TRBV18
CASSQGETGHSPLHF	TRBV4-1
CASSSGTPETQYF	TRBV5-1
CASSSLTDTQYF	TRBV7-6
CASRASFSNQPQHF	TRBV6-5
CASAEGLAGGLQQFF	TRBV6-4
CASSQDRDSGVYNEQFF	TRBV4-2
CASSLRTGGGEQYF	TRBV7-2
CASTRQTSGGYF	TRBV2
CASSLRPLKQNTEAFF	TRBV13
CASSFDSGRNYNEQFF	TRBV7-2
CASSPSATSGNIQYF	TRBV6-5
CASSAAAGGPKGQYF	TRBV6-4
CASSPRQGYENEQFF	TRBV4-3
CASVQGAKGYTF	TRBV10-2